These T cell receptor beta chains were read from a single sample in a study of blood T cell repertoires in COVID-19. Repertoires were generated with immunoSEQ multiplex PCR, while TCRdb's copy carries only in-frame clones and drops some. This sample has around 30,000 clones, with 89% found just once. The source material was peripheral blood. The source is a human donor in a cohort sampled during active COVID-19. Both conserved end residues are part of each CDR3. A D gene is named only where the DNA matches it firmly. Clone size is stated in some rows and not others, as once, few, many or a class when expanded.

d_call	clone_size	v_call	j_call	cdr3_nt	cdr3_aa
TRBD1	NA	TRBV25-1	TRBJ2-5	TGTGCCAGCAGCCCGAACAGGGGGCACGGGGAGACCCAGTACTTC	CASSPNRGHGETQYF
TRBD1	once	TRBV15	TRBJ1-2	TGTGCCACCAGCAGACTACAGGGGGATGGCTACACCTTC	CATSRLQGDGYTF
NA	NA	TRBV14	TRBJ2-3	TGTGCCAGCAGCCCAGGGGGGTCGCCGTCGGATACGCAGTATTTT	CASSPGGSPSDTQYF
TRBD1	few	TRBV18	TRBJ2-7	TGTGCCAGCTCACCCCGGACAGGGGTATTAAGCGAGCAGTACTTC	CASSPRTGVLSEQYF
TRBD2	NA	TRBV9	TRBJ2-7	TGTGCCAGCGGCCAGTGGGGGGGACGGGAGCAGTACTTC	CASGQWGGREQYF
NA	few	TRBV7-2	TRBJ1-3	TGTGCCAGCAGCTTAGGGGGCCCCCGCCACTCTGGAAACACCATATATTTT	CASSLGGPRHSGNTIYF
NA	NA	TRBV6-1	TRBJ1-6	TGTGCCAGCAGTGAAGAACAGTATAATTCACCCCTCCACTTT	CASSEEQYNSPLHF
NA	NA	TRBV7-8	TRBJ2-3	TGTGCCAGCAGCCCGCAACTAGTAACAGATACGCAGTATTTT	CASSPQLVTDTQYF
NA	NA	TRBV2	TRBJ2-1	TGTGCCAGCAGTGACAGGGGCGCGCACTACAATGAGCAGTTCTTC	CASSDRGAHYNEQFF
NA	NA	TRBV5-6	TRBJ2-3	TGTGCCAGCAGCTTTACGGTGGGCCAGCCCCGCACAGATACGCAGTATTTT	CASSFTVGQPRTDTQYF
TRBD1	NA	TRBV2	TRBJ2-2	TGTGCCAGCAGGTGGACAGGGTCGACCGGGGAGCTGTTTTTT	CASRWTGSTGELFF
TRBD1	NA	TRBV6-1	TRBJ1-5	TGTGCCAGCAGTGAAGCGGCGGGGACAGTCAATCAGCCCCAGCATTTT	CASSEAAGTVNQPQHF
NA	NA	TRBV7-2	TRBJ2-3	TGTGCCAGCAGCTTAGCGGGGGGACTTAGCACAGATACGCAGTATTTT	CASSLAGGLSTDTQYF
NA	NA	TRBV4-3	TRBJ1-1	TGCGCCAGCAGCCGGATAGGGGCCACTGAAGCTTTCTTT	CASSRIGATEAFF
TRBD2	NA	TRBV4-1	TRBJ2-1	TGCGCCAGCAGCCTAGGACTAGCGGGGAATGAGCAGTTCTTC	CASSLGLAGNEQFF
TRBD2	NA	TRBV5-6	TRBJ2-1	TGTGCCAGCAGCTTTAGACCAGCCGGGGGGTACAATGAGCAGTTCTTC	CASSFRPAGGYNEQFF
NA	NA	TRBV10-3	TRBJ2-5	TGTGCCATCAGGGGGGGGCCTAAAGAGACCCAGTACTTC	CAIRGGPKETQYF
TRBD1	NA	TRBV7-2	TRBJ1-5	TGTGCCAGCAGCCTATCCGGGACAGGGGGCCAGCCCCAGCATTTT	CASSLSGTGGQPQHF
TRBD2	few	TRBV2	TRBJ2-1	TGTGCCAGCACCGCTAGCGGGGGGCTGGCCAGGAGAAATGAGCAGTTCTTC	CASTASGGLARRNEQFF
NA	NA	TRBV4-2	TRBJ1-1	TGTGCCAGCAGCCAATCCACAGGGCCACCGAACACTGAAGCTTTCTTT	CASSQSTGPPNTEAFF
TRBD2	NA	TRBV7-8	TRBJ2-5	TGTGCCAGCAGCGTGACTAGCGGGGTAAGGGACCAAGAGACCCAGTACTTC	CASSVTSGVRDQETQYF
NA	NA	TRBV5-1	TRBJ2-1	TGCGCCAGCAGCCCAGATGGCAATGAGCAGTTCTTC	CASSPDGNEQFF
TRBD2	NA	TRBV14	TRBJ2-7	TGTGCCAGCAGCCAAGATCTAGCGGGGGACGAGCAGTACTTC	CASSQDLAGDEQYF
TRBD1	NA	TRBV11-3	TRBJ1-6	TGTGCCAGCAGCCCGGGGGACAGGGGGTTTTCACCCCTCCACTTT	CASSPGDRGFSPLHF
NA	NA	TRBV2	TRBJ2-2	TGTGCCAGCAGTCGCACAGGGTTTTCCCAGGGGGAGCTGTTTTTT	CASSRTGFSQGELFF
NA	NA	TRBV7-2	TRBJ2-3	TGTGCCAGCAGCTTATGGACTACACTCACAGATACGCAGTATTTT	CASSLWTTLTDTQYF
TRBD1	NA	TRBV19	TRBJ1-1	TGTGCCAGTAGTAGGGGACAGGGCTCCTTGAACACTGAAGCTTTCTTT	CASSRGQGSLNTEAFF
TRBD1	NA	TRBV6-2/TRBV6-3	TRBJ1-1	TGTGCCAGCAGTTGGGGGACAGCGAACACTGAAGCTTTCTTT	CASSWGTANTEAFF
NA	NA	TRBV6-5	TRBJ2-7	TGTGCCAGCACCCGGGGGGGGACAGGGATCTACGAGCAGTACTTC	CASTRGGTGIYEQYF
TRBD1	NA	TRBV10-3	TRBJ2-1	TGTGCCATCAGTGAGTCGGGGACAGGTTCGAATGAGCAGTTCTTC	CAISESGTGSNEQFF
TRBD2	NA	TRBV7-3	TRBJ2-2	TGTGCCAGCAGCTTAGCGGGGGGTGACACCGGGGAGCTGTTTTTT	CASSLAGGDTGELFF
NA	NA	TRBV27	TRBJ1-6	TGTGCCAGCAGTTTCAGCTATAATTCACCCCTCCACTTT	CASSFSYNSPLHF
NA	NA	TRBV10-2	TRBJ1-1	TGCGCCAGCAGTGACAGATGGGAAGCTTTCTTT	CASSDRWEAFF
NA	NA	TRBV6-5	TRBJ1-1	TGTGCCAGCAGTTACTCGAGGGGGACTGAAGCTTTCTTT	CASSYSRGTEAFF
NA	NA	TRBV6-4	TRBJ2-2	TGTGCCAGCCGGCTCGGACAGAGGTCCGGGGAGCTGTTTTTT	CASRLGQRSGELFF
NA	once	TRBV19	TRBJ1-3	TGTGCCAGTAGGCCTACACAGGGAATGCGCGGAAACACCATATATTTT	CASRPTQGMRGNTIYF
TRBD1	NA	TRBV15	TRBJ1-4	TGTGCCACCAGCAAAGGGGGGACAGGCGCACAAAAACTGTTTTTT	CATSKGGTGAQKLFF
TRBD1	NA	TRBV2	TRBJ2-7	TGTGCCAGCAGTGAAGGGAACAGGGGAACCCACGAGCAGTACTTC	CASSEGNRGTHEQYF
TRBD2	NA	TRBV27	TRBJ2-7	TGTGCCAGCAGAGGTAGGGGAGGGTCCTACGAGCAGTACTTC	CASRGRGGSYEQYF
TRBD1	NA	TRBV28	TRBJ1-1	TGTGCCAGCAGCCTACAGGGGGCGGGGATGGCTTTCTTT	CASSLQGAGMAFF
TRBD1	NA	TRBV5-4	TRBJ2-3	TGTGCCAGCAGCACGGGACAGGGGAGAACAGATACGCAGTATTTT	CASSTGQGRTDTQYF
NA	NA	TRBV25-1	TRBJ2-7	TGTGCCAGCAGTAGGGAGGGGGGCTCCTACGAGCAGTACTTC	CASSREGGSYEQYF
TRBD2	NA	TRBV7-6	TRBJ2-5	TGTGCCAGCAGCTTAGTTTCGGGGGGGCCCCTCAAAACCCAGTACTTC	CASSLVSGGPLKTQYF
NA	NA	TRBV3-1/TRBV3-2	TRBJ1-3	TGTGCCAGCAGCCAAGATAGCGTTTGGGCTTCAGGAAACACCATATATTTT	CASSQDSVWASGNTIYF
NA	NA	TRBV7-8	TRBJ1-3	TGTGCCAGCAGCTTAGAATCTGGGCCAGGAAACACCATATATTTT	CASSLESGPGNTIYF
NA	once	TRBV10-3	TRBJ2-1	TGTGCCATCAGCCGCGATCCGAGCTCCTACAATGAGCAGTTCTTC	CAISRDPSSYNEQFF
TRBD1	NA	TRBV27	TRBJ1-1	TGTGCCAGCAGCCTGACAGGGGGAAGCAAAGCTTTCTTT	CASSLTGGSKAFF
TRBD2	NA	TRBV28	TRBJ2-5	TGTGCCAGCAGTTTATCCTTTTTAATTGGTACTAGCGGGGGATACCAAGAGACCCAGTACTTC	CASSLSFLIGTSGGYQETQYF
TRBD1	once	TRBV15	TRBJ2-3	TGTGCCACCAGCAGGGACAGGGGGCAGGCAGATACGCAGTATTTT	CATSRDRGQADTQYF
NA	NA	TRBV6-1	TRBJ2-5	TGTGCCAGCAGTGAAGAACAGGTTCAAGAGACCCAGTACTTC	CASSEEQVQETQYF
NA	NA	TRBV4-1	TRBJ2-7	TGCGCCAGCAGCCGTAACGGTCCTGCCGACGAGCAGTACTTC	CASSRNGPADEQYF
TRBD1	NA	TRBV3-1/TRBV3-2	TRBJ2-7	TGTGCCAGCAGCCCGGACAGGGTGGCCTACGAGCAGTACTTC	CASSPDRVAYEQYF
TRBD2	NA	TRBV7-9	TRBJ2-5	TGTGCCAGCAGCACCCAAGGCGGGGGGATCCAAGAGACCCAGTACTTC	CASSTQGGGIQETQYF